The next 24 T cell receptor beta chains were all read from a single sample in a study of cytomegalovirus exposure and HLA in healthy donors. A multiplex PCR was run with 60 Vbeta primers and 13 Jbeta primers. The repertoire was sequenced with immunoSEQ multiplex PCR; TCRdb's copy has only in-frame clones and lacks some. Of around 180,000 clones listed, 75% to 90% are singletons. Sequencing input: PBMCs. These receptors were taken from a boy between 2 and 15 years old in good health and CMV-seronegative.

In its sample, this clone was seen a few times. The rearrangement joins TRBV6-5 to TRBJ1-3; no firm D call. V was cut by 4 bases and J by 0 bases, with 10 bases left in between. The length of the CDR3 is 15 residues. CDR1 is MNHEY and CDR2 is SVGAGI in the germline V gene. In nucleotides, the CDR3 is TGTGCCAGCAGTTTTGACTCAAACTCTGGAAACACCATATATTTT. Translating it yields CASSFDSNSGNTIYF.

Only a few counts were recorded for this clone. The chain carries TRBV19 and TRBJ2-3; D perhaps matches TRBD2 (5 bases). V lost 0 bases, J lost 1 base, and 8 bases lay in between. The length of the CDR3 is 15 residues. Germline loops: CDR1 LNHDA, CDR2 SQIVND (reference sequence). CDR3 protein: CASSIDAGRTDTQYF. CDR3 nucleotides: TGTGCCAGTAGTATAGACGCGGGCCGCACAGATACGCAGTATTTT.

The V gene is TRBV6-6, the J gene TRBJ2-3, with 10 bases fitting TRBD2. Germline CDR1 MNHNY, CDR2 SVGAGI (reference sequence). The V gene end was trimmed by 8 bases and the J gene end by 1 base; junction bases not matched to a gene: 3. This CDR3 is built from 14 residues. In nucleotides, the CDR3 is TGTGCCAGCTTTCTAGCGGGAGGCACAGATACGCAGTATTTT. It codes for CASFLAGGTDTQYF.

The chain uses TRBV9 and TRBJ2-3, with 11 bases that match TRBD2. CDR3 length equals 15 residues. Germline CDR1 reads SGDLS; CDR2 reads YYNGEE. Germline trimming cut 4 bases from V and 7 bases from J; bases unmatched to any gene: 8. CDR3 in amino acids: CASSSGWTSGHTQYF. The CDR3 region has the DNA TGTGCCAGCAGCTCCGGATGGACTAGCGGGCATACGCAGTATTTT.

This sequence joins TRBV5-6 and TRBJ1-4, with 7 bases identical to TRBD1. V dropped 2 bases and J dropped 5; count of bases not matched to a gene: 6. The CDR3 extends over 15 amino acids. Germline V gene lookup returns CDR1 SGHDT and CDR2 YYEEEE. The CDR3 sequence is CASSFKGQPNEKLFF. DNA for the CDR3: TGTGCCAGCAGCTTTAAGGGACAGCCCAATGAAAAACTGTTTTTT.

This clone occurred a few times. The rearrangement links TRBV7-9 to TRBJ2-7, with unresolved D. The CDR3 consists of 13 residues. Trimming removed 5 bases from V and 0 bases from J, with 8 bases in between. Germline CDR1 is SEHNR and CDR2 is FQNEAQ (reference sequence). The CDR3 loop is CASSPTTSYEQYF. The CDR3 nucleotides read TGTGCCAGCAGCCCTACTACCTCCTACGAGCAGTACTTC.

The CDR3 region is CASSVGFSGSEQFF. Here the CDR3 DNA reads TGTGCCAGCAGCGTGGGTTTCTCCGGGAGCGAGCAGTTCTTC. The V gene is TRBV11-2, the J gene TRBJ2-1, with D possibly TRBD2 on 6 matching bases. V gave up 5 bases and J gave up 10 bases, with 18 bases separating them. The CDR3 spans 14 residues. CDR1 is SGHAT and CDR2 is FQNNGV in the germline V gene. The variable domain in full, completed from reference TRBV11-2 and TRBJ2-1, reads EAGVAQSPRYKIIEKRQSVAFWCNPISGHATLYWYQQILGQGPKLLIQFQNNGVVDDSQLPKDRFSAERLKGVDSTLKIQPAKLEDSAVYLCASSVGFSGSEQFFGPGTRLTVL.

This chain links TRBV11-2 with TRBJ2-1; 9 bases are a match to TRBD2. This CDR3 comprises 15 residues. Per the germline V gene, CDR1 is SGHAT and CDR2 is FQNNGV. Germline trimming cut 8 bases from V and 2 bases from J; bases unmatched to any gene: 7. The CDR3 region is CASRPSGIPYNEQFF. The CDR3 DNA follows: TGTGCCAGCCGACCTAGCGGGATCCCCTACAATGAGCAGTTCTTC.

In its sample, this clone was seen a few times. This chain uses TRBV27 with TRBJ1-1; perhaps TRBD1 as D (5 bases). Trimming took off 0 bases at V and 10 bases at J, with 12 bases between the two ends. The CDR3 spans 13 residues. Germline CDR1 reads MNHEY; CDR2 reads SMNVEV (reference sequence). CDR3 DNA: TGTGCCAGCAGTTTATCCATCGGGGGAACAGCTTTCTTT. Translated, it gives CASSLSIGGTAFF.

This rearrangement joins TRBV11-3 to TRBJ2-1; D not resolved. Germline CDR1 reads SGHNT; CDR2 reads YENEEA. The V and J ends lost 5 bases and 6 bases respectively, with 17 bases between them. The CDR3 sequence is 15 residues long. DNA for the CDR3: TGTGCCAGCAGCCCGACGGTGCAGCGTTTCAATGAGCAGTTCTTC. Protein product: CASSPTVQRFNEQFF.

V and J are TRBV28 and TRBJ2-7; 8 nucleotides agree with TRBD2. The germline V gene encodes CDR1 MDHEN and CDR2 SYDVKM. CDR3 length: 16 residues. J gave up 2 bases and V 6 bases, and 12 bases lay outside the gene matches. DNA of the CDR3: TGTGCCAGCAGACCCTGGACTAGCCTAGTTCCCTACGAGCAGTACTTC. This codes for CASRPWTSLVPYEQYF.

J is TRBJ1-5 and V is TRBV6-5; D may be TRBD1 (6 bases). V lost 7 bases and J 3 bases, leaving 13 bases between the germline ends. The CDR3 runs to 14 residues. The germline V gene has CDR1 MNHEY and CDR2 SVGAGI. The CDR3 bases are TGTGCCAGCACCACTACAGGGTTCAATCAGCCCCAGCATTTT. The encoded protein is CASTTTGFNQPQHF.

The V call is TRBV9, the J call TRBJ1-4; no reliable D call. Looked up from germline, CDR1 is SGDLS and CDR2 is YYNGEE. The V end was cut by 4 bases, the J end by 6 bases, with 7 bases between. CDR3 length: 12 residues. The CDR3 nucleotides read TGTGCCAGCAGCTCCGGGTATGAAAAACTGTTTTTT. Translated, it gives CASSSGYEKLFF.

In its sample, this clone was seen a few times. The DNA of the CDR3 is TGTGCCAGCAGCTTATCGGGGTCCAGGGGCCACAAAAGCACAGATACGCAGTATTTT. It is translated as CASSLSGSRGHKSTDTQYF. This chain uses TRBV7-6 with TRBJ2-3, with D possibly TRBD1 on 6 matching bases. The V gene's germline CDR1 is SGHVS and CDR2 FNYEAQ. CDR3 size: 19 residues. With 2 bases removed from V and 0 bases from J, the gap between germline ends came to 21 bases.

The chain recombines TRBV25-1 with TRBJ1-6; 8 nucleotides match TRBD1. The germline gives CDR1 MGHDK, CDR2 SYGVNS. V lost 4 bases and J lost 4; bases outside the gene matches: 6. The CDR3 is 16 amino acids. The DNA for the CDR3 is TGTGCCAGCAGTGGACAGGGGCCTGTTTATAATTCACCCCTCCACTTT. This encodes CASSGQGPVYNSPLHF. The variable domain in full, completed from reference TRBV25-1 and TRBJ1-6, reads EADIYQTPRYLVIGTGKKITLECSQTMGHDKMYWYQQDPGMELHLIHYSYGVNSTEKGDLSSESTVSRIRTEHFPLTLESARPSHTSQYLCASSGQGPVYNSPLHFGNGTRLTVT.

This chain links TRBV27 with TRBJ1-1; D unresolved. Germline CDR1 and CDR2: MNHEY and SMNVEV (reference sequence). V dropped 2 bases and J dropped 4 bases, with 8 bases sitting between them. The CDR3 covers 13 residues. CDR3 DNA sequence: TGTGCCAGCAGTTTACTGGCCCGCACTGAAGCTTTCTTT. Translation: CASSLLARTEAFF.

The V gene is TRBV7-9, the J gene TRBJ2-7; 12 nucleotides align to TRBD1. The CDR3 sequence is 17 residues long. From germline, CDR1 is SEHNR and CDR2 FQNEAQ (reference sequence). With V trimmed by 3 bases and J by 4 bases, 10 bases remained unmatched. The CDR3 protein is CASSFDPGQGAPYEQYF. The DNA for the CDR3 is TGTGCCAGCAGCTTTGACCCGGGACAGGGGGCACCTTACGAGCAGTACTTC.

This chain links TRBV14 with TRBJ2-7, with 7 nucleotides matching TRBD1. The CDR3 contains 14 residues. The V and J ends lost 6 bases and 3 bases, in that order; junction bases with no gene match: 8. Germline V gene data show CDR1 as SGHDN and CDR2 as FVKESK. In nucleotides, the CDR3 is TGTGCCAGCAGTAGGGGGCGAGAAATCTACGAGCAGTACGTC. It yields the protein CASSRGREIYEQYV.

The chain has TRBV5-5 and TRBJ2-1; D gene uncertain. Deletions cut 0 bases from V and 8 bases from J, with 6 bases between. CDR1 SGHKS and CDR2 YYEKEE come from the germline V gene (reference sequence). The CDR3 is 12 residues long. The CDR3 protein is CASSLVGDEQFF. CDR3 DNA sequence: TGTGCCAGCAGCTTGGTCGGTGATGAGCAGTTCTTC.

The chain carries TRBV6-6 and TRBJ1-4; D is unresolved. The CDR3 is 13 amino acids. The V end lost 0 bases, the J end lost 5 bases, and 4 bases lay between the germline ends. CDR1 is MNHNY and CDR2 is SVGAGI in the germline V gene (reference sequence). CDR3 bases: TGTGCCAGCAGTTACTCCTTGAATGAAAAACTGTTTTTT. Amino acid sequence: CASSYSLNEKLFF.

The chain joins TRBV5-1 to TRBJ1-1, with TRBD1 matching 7 bases. Germline CDR1 reads SGHRS; CDR2 reads YFSETQ. This CDR3 has 15 amino acids. V was pared by 5 bases and J by 1 base, with 8 bases of the junction left unmatched. The DNA for the CDR3 is TGCGCCAGCAGTTTAAACAGGGGAGGGAACACTGAAGCTTTCTTT. Translated, it gives CASSLNRGGNTEAFF. Supplemented by reference TRBV5-1 and TRBJ1-1, the full variable domain reads KAGVTQTPRYLIKTRGQQVTLSCSPISGHRSVSWYQQTPGQGLQFLFEYFSETQRNKGNFPGRFSGRQFSNSRSEMNVSTLELGDSALYLCASSLNRGGNTEAFFGQGTRLTVV.

This rearrangement joins TRBV14 to TRBJ2-2, with TRBD2 matching over 7 bases. V shed 4 bases, J shed 4 bases, and the junction held 3 bases outside the gene matches. This CDR3 has 14 residues. Germline lookup yields CDR1 SGHDN and CDR2 FVKESK. This CDR3 reads CASSRDYPTGELFF. CDR3 sequence (DNA): TGTGCCAGCAGCCGGGACTACCCCACCGGGGAGCTGTTTTTT.

This chain links TRBV6-4 with TRBJ1-6, with 11 bases identical to TRBD1. The J segment lost 9 bases and the V segment lost 2 bases, leaving 0 bases of the junction unmatched. The germline V gene has CDR1 MRHNA and CDR2 SNTAGT. The CDR3 consists of 14 residues. The CDR3 is CASSDGTGGSPLHF. The CDR3, as DNA: TGTGCCAGCAGTGACGGGACAGGGGGTTCACCCCTCCACTTT.

For the CDR3, the DNA is TGTGCCAGCAGCTCCGCGCCCCTCGGAGAAGAGACCCAGTACTTC. Encoded protein: CASSSAPLGEETQYF. V gene TRBV11-2 combines with J gene TRBJ2-5; D gene uncertain. The CDR3 totals 15 residues. The ends were cut back, 4 bases at V and 3 bases at J, with 15 bases in the middle. CDR1 is SGHAT and CDR2 is FQNNGV in the germline V gene.